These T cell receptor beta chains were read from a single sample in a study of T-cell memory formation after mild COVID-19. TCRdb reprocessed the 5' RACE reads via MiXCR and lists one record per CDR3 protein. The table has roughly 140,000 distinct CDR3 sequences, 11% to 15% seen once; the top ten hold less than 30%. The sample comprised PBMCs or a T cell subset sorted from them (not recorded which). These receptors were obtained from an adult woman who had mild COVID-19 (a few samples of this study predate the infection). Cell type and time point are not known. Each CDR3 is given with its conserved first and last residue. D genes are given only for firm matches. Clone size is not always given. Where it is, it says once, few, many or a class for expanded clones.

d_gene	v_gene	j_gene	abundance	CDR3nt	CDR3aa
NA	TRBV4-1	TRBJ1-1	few	TGCGCCAGCAGCCAAGCTCAGGGATTGTTCACTGAAGCTTTCTTT	CASSQAQGLFTEAFF
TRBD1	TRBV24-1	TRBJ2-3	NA	TGTGCCACCAGTGACCCCGACAGGGGCACAGATACGCAGTATTTT	CATSDPDRGTDTQYF
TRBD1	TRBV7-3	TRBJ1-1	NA	TGTGCCAGCAGCCAAGGGACAGGGGTCACTGAAGCTTTCTTT	CASSQGTGVTEAFF
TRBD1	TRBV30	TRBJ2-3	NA	TGTGCCTGGAATTGGGACAGCCGCACAGATACGCAGTATTTT	CAWNWDSRTDTQYF
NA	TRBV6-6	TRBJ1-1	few	TGTGCCAGCAGTCCCGCGGGGGCTGAAGCTTTCTTT	CASSPAGAEAFF
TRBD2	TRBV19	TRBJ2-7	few	TGTGCCAGTAGTATGACTAGCGGGGGCCTCAAGAGCTCCTACGAGCAGTACTTC	CASSMTSGGLKSSYEQYF
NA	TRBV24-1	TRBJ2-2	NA	TGTGCCACCGAGGGGGGAACAACTCGTAGTACCGGGGAGCTGTTTTTT	CATEGGTTRSTGELFF
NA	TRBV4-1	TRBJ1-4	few	TGCGCCAGCAGCCAAGAGCCGGGAGTCAATGAAAAACTGTTTTTT	CASSQEPGVNEKLFF
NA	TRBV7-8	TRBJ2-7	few	TGTGCCAGCAGCTTTGGGCAGTTGGAGTGGGAGCAGTACTTC	CASSFGQLEWEQYF
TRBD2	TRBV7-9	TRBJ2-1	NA	TGTGCCAGCAGCTCGTCATACCTCGGGACTAGCGAACCCTACAATGAGCAGTTCTTC	CASSSSYLGTSEPYNEQFF
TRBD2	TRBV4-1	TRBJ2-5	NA	TGCGCCAGCAGCCCTTCAGGGACTAGCGGACCCCAAGAGACCCAGTACTTC	CASSPSGTSGPQETQYF
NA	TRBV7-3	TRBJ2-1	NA	TGTGCCAGCAGCTTCTTGCGGGGCAGTTACAATGAGCAGTTCTTC	CASSFLRGSYNEQFF
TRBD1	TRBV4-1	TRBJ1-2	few	TGCGCCAGCAGCCCAAGGACAGGGTTTTCCTATGGCTACACCTTC	CASSPRTGFSYGYTF
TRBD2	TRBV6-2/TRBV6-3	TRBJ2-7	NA	TGTGCCAGCAGTTACCGACATGGACTAGCGGGAGGGGGCGAGCAGTACTTC	CASSYRHGLAGGGEQYF
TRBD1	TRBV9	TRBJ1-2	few	TGTGCCAGCAGCGTAGGAGGTGACAGGGGCAATGGCTACACCTTC	CASSVGGDRGNGYTF
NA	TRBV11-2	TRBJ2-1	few	TGTGCCAGCAGCTTAGGATGGCGGGCATCTGTTAGCTCCTACAATGAGCAGTTCTTC	CASSLGWRASVSSYNEQFF
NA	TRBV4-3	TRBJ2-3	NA	TGCGCCAGCAGCCAAAAATCAGTTGGGACAGATACGCAGTATTTT	CASSQKSVGTDTQYF